The subject of this entry is one TCR beta chain. This entry comes from a study of cytomegalovirus exposure and HLA in healthy donors. CDR3 size: 18 residues. With 6 bases clipped from V and 4 bases from J, the junction kept 17 bases outside the gene matches. CDR1 and CDR2 from the germline V gene are PRHDT and FYEKMQ (reference sequence). Sequenced by immunoSEQ multiplex PCR; TCRdb stores in-frame clones only, minus some. Here the sample spans some 65,000 clones, roughly 94% being singletons. The sample taken for sequencing was PBMCs. This receptor was identified in a man aged 18 to 29 in good health and CMV-seropositive. V usage is TRBV13 and J usage is TRBJ2-3, with 9 bases identical to TRBD2. The CDR3 DNA reads as TGTGCCAGCAGACTTTGGGGTAGCGGGGGAGCCGGGGCAGATACGCAGTATTTT. Amino acids: CASRLWGSGGAGADTQYF.